This TCR beta chain was identified during a study of T cell responses to AZD1222 COVID-19 vaccine (dated by TCRdb to about 2021). Describing the broader study: TCR sequencing covered 230 or so trial participants: nearly 210 given two doses of AZD1222 and 26 given two doses of MenACWY control vaccine. Trial participants were enrolled into age subgroups of 18-55, 56-69 and 70-plus years, which contained about 150, 28 and 57 TCR-sequenced participants, respectively. What the research found in general, with its limitations: Nearly half of unique spike-specific TCRs reportedly recognized epitopes outside regions mutated in the B.1.351 and B.1.1.7 variants. Conclusions about previously exposed vaccinees are limited, since just a handful of AZD1222 recipients were seropositive for SARS-CoV-2 at baseline. Participants were mostly white British and included more females than males, and it was suggested by the authors that clonal diversity may have been underestimated. The whole spike protein was spanned by vaccine-associated CD4 TCRs, and dominant responses were seen in regions 160-218 and 743-854. The 56-69-year group was small, and its depth increase did not reach significance, likely because of low power. After two AZD1222 doses, spike-specific TCR breadth and depth were significantly higher than at day 0 and than in MenACWY recipients. Because no samples from the day 14 peak response were available, repertoires could be characterized only after the peak T cell response.

The CDR3 regions of human TCRbeta chains were analyzed by immunosequencing. In the paper's pipeline: Repertoire TCRs were checked for matches against a reference library of SARS-CoV-2-specific TCRs that had been generated using the MIRA antigen-specificity platform. Breadth was defined as the fraction of unique TCRs that were SARS-CoV-2-associated, and depth was defined as the fraction of total T cells that were SARS-CoV-2-associated. Each spike-specific TCR was assigned to its reactive spike region and to a CD4 or CD8 class using the MIRA data. Log10-transformed breadth and depth values were compared by one-way ANOVA with Sidak's multiple comparisons tests. The clones in this table, taken by TCRdb from immuneACCESS, are in-frame only. Not every clone is retained; where verified, under half of the shortfall comes from an unresolved V gene, and the cause of the rest is unknown. For V, J and clone size, that table is used; D and trimming come from the DNA. The sample table shows 45,000 to 70,000 clones, and roughly nine tenths are seen once. The top ten constitute more than 12% of the sample.

Sequences SEHNR (CDR1) and FQNEAQ (CDR2) are obtained from the germline V gene (reference sequence). Measured from the cysteine to the phenylalanine, the CDR3 is 15 residues long. The DNA shown is the 45-base CDR3, in frame from base 1. The trim is 0 bases for V and 6 bases for J, with a gap of 13 bases between the germline ends. As concerns this clone: Its cognate antigen has yet to be identified. Base quality data are lacking; no much larger clone is found one base away.

The sample's time point label, decoded: about 28 days (+/-7) after the second vaccine dose. AZD1222 recipients given second doses at about 4 weeks or at about 12 weeks were pooled, since spike-specific TCR depth and breadth were not found to differ between the two schedules. Vaccinee samples came from UK trials COV001 and COV002, including a single-blind randomized controlled phase 2/3 trial of AZD1222 (ChAdOx1 nCoV-19) in healthy adults. For TCRbeta chain sequencing, PBMC samples from trial participants were taken at day 0 and at day 28 after the second dose. Source: peripheral blood, taken 28 days after the second AZD1222 dose. This sequence uses TRBV7-9 and TRBJ2-3, with the D call tentatively TRBD1 or TRBD2, each fitting 5 bases. The clonotype originates from an adult who received the AZD1222 COVID-19 vaccine. The DNA reads TGTGCCAGCAGCTTAGCGGGAAGAGGGGTGGATACGCAGTATTTT. The encoded protein is CASSLAGRGVDTQYF.